The T cell receptor (beta chain) described here comes from a study of CD8 T cells in ankylosing spondylitis. Broader study findings: From matched ankylosing spondylitis synovial fluid, disease-linked clones were reportedly recovered at significantly enriched levels. A motif in TCR beta, a set of roughly eight highly homologous variants, appeared characteristic of ankylosing spondylitis blood. Some motif variants were previously reported in reactive arthritis synovial fluid and blood.

Molecular-barcoded quantitative 5'-RACE produced these TCR beta libraries. Using its own MiXCR run on the 5' RACE reads, TCRdb lists one record per CDR3 protein. The sample consists of 350,000 to 450,000 distinct CDR3 sequences, around 26% of them appearing once. To note about this clonotype: The antigen remains unidentified.

Sequencing was performed on blood, either unsorted or a sorted T cell fraction (not recorded which). The sequence derives from a male donor with ankylosing spondylitis.

Here the CDR3 DNA reads TGTGCCAGCAGCCGACAGGGACGCGAGCAGTACTTC. This sequence encodes CASSRQGREQYF. V and J are TRBV7-9 and TRBJ2-7; 7 bases agree with TRBD1. The length of the CDR3 is 12 residues. V lost 5 bases to trimming and J lost 6 bases; unmatched junction nucleotides: 4. Germline assignment: CDR1 SEHNR and CDR2 FQNEAQ (reference sequence).